The T cell receptor beta chain under discussion was sequenced for a study of metastatic and nonmetastatic thyroid tumors (dated by TCRdb to the early 2020s). With respect to the entire study: Repertoires were compared across peripheral blood and tumor or nodule tissue samples from malignant and benign thyroid patients.

This clone has more than one count but fewer than ten. Its recognized antigen is unknown. Base-call qualities are not available, and no considerably larger clone is one nucleotide away. None of the patients had been given any treatment before thyroid surgery. Patient clinical samples collected from about 2011 to 2019 were retrospectively analysed using T-cell receptor beta sequencing. Paper-wide results and their limitations: In both blood and tumor samples, malignant tumors were reported to have significantly higher TCR beta diversity than benign nodules.

Library preparation was by PCR. The reads were generated on an Illumina HiSeq 4000. The TCR beta-chain CDR3 region of each patient was profiled by high-throughput sequencing. Per the source publication's procedure: A classifier to discriminate distant-metastatic papillary thyroid cancer patients was built from CDR3 differences across clinicopathological groups. The Shannon index was used to measure repertoire diversity, and the Morisita-Horn index was used to measure how similar tumor and blood repertoires were. TCRdb's own reprocessing of the public reads used fastp at Q25 and MiXCR and kept productive beta chains. TCRdb's processing, not the authors' own work, is the source of the V and J calls. The sample records 30,000 to 35,000 clones, about 20% of which are singletons. In total, the top ten clones hold approximately 8% of the sample. The CDR3 numbers 13 residues from cysteine through phenylalanine. Just CDR3 DNA is preserved here, 39 bases in frame from base 1. V sheds 8 bases and J sheds 0 bases, leaving 8 bases between their ends. Looking up the germline V gene yields CDR1 MNHNS and CDR2 SASEGT.

The sequence links TRBV6-1 to TRBJ1-5, with TRBD1 as a weak D call on 5 bases. The receptor's source is a female donor with papillary thyroid cancer or a benign thyroid nodule (not recorded which). Some clones in this sample may be carry-over from other donors' samples. Sequenced material: blood. The CDR3: CASRGNSNQPQHF. The nucleotide sequence is TGTGCCAGCCGGGGGAATAGCAATCAGCCCCAGCATTTT.